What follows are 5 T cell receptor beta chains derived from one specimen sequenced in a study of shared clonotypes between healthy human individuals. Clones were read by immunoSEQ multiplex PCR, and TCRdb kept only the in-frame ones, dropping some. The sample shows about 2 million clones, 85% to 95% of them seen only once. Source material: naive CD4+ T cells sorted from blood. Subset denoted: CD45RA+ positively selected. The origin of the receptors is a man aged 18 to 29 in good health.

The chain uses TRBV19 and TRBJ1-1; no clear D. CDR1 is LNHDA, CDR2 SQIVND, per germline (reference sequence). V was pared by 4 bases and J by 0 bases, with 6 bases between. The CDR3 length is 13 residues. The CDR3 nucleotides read TGTGCCAGTAGTAATCCGGTGAACACTGAAGCTTTCTTT. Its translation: CASSNPVNTEAFF.

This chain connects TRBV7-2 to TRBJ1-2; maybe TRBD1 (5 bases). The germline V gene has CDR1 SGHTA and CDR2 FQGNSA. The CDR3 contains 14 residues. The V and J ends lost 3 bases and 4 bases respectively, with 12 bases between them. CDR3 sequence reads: CASSLPRAGYGYTF. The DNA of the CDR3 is TGTGCCAGCAGCTTGCCCAGGGCGGGCTATGGCTACACCTTC.

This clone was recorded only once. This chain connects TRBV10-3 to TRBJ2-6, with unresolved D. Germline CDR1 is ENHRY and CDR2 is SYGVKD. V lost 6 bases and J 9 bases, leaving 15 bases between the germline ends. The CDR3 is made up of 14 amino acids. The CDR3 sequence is CAISPGPSSNVLTF. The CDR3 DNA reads TGTGCCATCAGCCCCGGCCCATCAAGCAACGTCCTGACTTTC.

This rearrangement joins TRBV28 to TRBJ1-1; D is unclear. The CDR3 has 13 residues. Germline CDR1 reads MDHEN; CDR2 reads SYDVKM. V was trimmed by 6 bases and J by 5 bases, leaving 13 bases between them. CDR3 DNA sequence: TGTGCCAGCAGCTTGGTAGTTGCGACTGAAGCTTTCTTT. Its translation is CASSLVVATEAFF.

For the CDR3, the DNA is TGTGCCAGCATCCTGATGGGGCTCATGGGCGATTCACCCCTCCACTTT. This gives the protein CASILMGLMGDSPLHF. The genes are TRBV2 and TRBJ1-6; perhaps TRBD1 as D (5 bases). V gave up 7 bases and J gave up 8 bases, with 21 bases separating them. The CDR3 is 16 residues long. Germline CDR1 SNHLY, CDR2 FYNNEI.